This is a list of T cell receptor beta chains from one sample in a study of cytomegalovirus exposure and HLA in healthy donors. Using immunoSEQ multiplex PCR, the repertoire was profiled, and TCRdb retains in-frame clones only, with some absent. The data hold approximately 140,000 clones, with approximately 79% observed a single time. The sample taken for sequencing was PBMCs. These receptors originate from a man aged 45 to 65 in good health and CMV-seropositive. Each CDR3 is given with its conserved first and last residue. A D gene is named only where the DNA matches it firmly. Clone size is shown for a subset of rows, as once, few, many or a class of expanded clone.

cdr3_nt cdr3_aa clone_size j_call v_call d_call
TGTGCCTGGAGACGCGGACAGCTGCTTTCTGGAAACACCATATATTTT CAWRRGQLLSGNTIYF . TRBJ1-3 TRBV30 .
TGTGCCAGCAGCACCCGACTAGCGGGCGGGAATGAGCAGTTCTTC CASSTRLAGGNEQFF few TRBJ2-1 TRBV11-1 TRBD2
TGTGCCAGCAGCGCTCGGACAGGGGACTACAATGAGCAGTTCTTC CASSARTGDYNEQFF . TRBJ2-1 TRBV11-3 TRBD1
TGTGCCAGCAGTGAATGGGCTAACTACGAGCAGTACTTC CASSEWANYEQYF . TRBJ2-7 TRBV2 .
TGCGCCAGTGTTGGGCTGGTTGGCACAGATACGCAGTATTTT CASVGLVGTDTQYF . TRBJ2-3 TRBV5-1 .
TGTGCCAGCAGTTTTATAGAAGGGCGGGCCATGCAGTTCTTC CASSFIEGRAMQFF few TRBJ2-1 TRBV28 .
TGTGCCGGCCGGACAGGGGCAGATGCGCAGTATTTT CAGRTGADAQYF . TRBJ2-3 TRBV30 TRBD1
TGTGCCAGCATAAGGGACAGGAGCTCCTACGAGCAGTACTTC CASIRDRSSYEQYF few TRBJ2-7 TRBV2 TRBD1
TGTTCCAGCAGCGTTGGGACAGCCAATCAGCCCCAGCATTTT CSSSVGTANQPQHF . TRBJ1-5 TRBV7-9 TRBD1
TGTGCCAGTAGTATAGTGGGAGAGTCCTACGAGCAGTACTTC CASSIVGESYEQYF . TRBJ2-7 TRBV19 .
TGCGCCAGCAGCTCGCAGGGGGGCTCCTACAATGAGCAGTTCTTC CASSSQGGSYNEQFF . TRBJ2-1 TRBV5-1 .
TGTGCCAGTAGTATTGGCGGTAGCGGGAGGGTCAATGAGCAGTTCTTC CASSIGGSGRVNEQFF . TRBJ2-1 TRBV19 TRBD2